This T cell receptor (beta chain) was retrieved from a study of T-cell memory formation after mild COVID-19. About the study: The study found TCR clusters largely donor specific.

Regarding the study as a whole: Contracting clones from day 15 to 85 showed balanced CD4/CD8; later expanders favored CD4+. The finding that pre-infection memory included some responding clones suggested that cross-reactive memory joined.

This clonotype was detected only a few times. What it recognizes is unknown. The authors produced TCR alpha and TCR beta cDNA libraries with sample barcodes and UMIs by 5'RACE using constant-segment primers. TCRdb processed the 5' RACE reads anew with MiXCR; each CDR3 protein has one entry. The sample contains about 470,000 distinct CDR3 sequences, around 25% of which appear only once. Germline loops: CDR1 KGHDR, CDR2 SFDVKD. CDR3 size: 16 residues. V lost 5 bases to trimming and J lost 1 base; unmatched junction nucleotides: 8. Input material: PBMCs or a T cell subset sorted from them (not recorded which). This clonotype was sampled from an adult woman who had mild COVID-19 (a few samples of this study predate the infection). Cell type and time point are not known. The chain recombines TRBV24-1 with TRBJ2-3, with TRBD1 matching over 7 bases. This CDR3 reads CATSATPGQRTDTQYF. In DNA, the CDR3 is TGTGCCACCAGTGCAACTCCGGGACAGCGCACAGATACGCAGTATTTT.